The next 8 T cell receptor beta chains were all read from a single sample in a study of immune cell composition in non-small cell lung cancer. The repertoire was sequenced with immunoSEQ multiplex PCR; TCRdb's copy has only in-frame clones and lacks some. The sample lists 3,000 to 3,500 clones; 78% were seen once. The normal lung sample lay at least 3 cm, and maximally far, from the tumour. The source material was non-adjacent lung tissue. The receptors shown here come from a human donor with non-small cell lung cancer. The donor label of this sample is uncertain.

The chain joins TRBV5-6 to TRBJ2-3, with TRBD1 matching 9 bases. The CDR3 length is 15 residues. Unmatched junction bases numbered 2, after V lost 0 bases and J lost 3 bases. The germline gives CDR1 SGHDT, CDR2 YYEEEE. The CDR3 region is CASSLGGQGTDTQYF. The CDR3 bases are TGTGCCAGCAGCTTGGGGGGACAGGGAACAGATACGCAGTATTTT.

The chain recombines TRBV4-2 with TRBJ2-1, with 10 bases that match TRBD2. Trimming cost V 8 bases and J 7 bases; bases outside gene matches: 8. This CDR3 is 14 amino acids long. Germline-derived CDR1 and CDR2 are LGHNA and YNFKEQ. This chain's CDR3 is CASGSSGSMNEQFF. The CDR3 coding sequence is TGTGCCAGCGGCTCTAGCGGGAGTATGAATGAGCAGTTCTTC.

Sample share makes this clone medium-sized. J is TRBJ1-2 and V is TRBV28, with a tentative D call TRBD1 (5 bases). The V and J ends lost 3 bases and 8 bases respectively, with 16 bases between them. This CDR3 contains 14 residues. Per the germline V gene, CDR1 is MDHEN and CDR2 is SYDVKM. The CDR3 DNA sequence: TGTGCCAGCAGTTTCGGGACTAAGGTATCGGGCTACACCTTC. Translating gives CASSFGTKVSGYTF.

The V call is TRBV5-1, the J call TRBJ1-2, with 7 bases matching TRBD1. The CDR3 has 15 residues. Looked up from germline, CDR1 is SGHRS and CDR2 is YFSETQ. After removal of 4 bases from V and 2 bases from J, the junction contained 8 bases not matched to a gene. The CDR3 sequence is CASSQGGSSNYGYTF. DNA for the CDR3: TGCGCCAGCAGCCAGGGGGGCAGCTCCAACTATGGCTACACCTTC.

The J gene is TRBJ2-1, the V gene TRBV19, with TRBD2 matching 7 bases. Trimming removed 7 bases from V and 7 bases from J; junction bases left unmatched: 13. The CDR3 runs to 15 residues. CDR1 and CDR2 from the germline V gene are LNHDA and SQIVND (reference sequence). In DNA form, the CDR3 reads TGTGCCAGTACCCCCCCGGTCGGGAGGAGGAATGAGCAGTTCTTC. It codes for CASTPPVGRRNEQFF.

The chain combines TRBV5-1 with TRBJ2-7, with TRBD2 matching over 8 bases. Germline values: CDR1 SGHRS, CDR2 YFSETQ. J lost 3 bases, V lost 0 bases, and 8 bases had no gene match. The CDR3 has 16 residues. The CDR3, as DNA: TGCGCCAGCAGCTTGGGCAGCGGGAGTTTCGACTACGAGCAGTACTTC. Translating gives CASSLGSGSFDYEQYF.

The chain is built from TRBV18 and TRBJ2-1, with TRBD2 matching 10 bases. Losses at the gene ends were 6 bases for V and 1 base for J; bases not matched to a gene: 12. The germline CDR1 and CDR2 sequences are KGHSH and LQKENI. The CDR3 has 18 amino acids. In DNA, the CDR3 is TGTGCCAGCTCCGGACTAGCGGAGGGTTGGAGGTCCTACAATGAGCAGTTCTTC. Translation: CASSGLAEGWRSYNEQFF.

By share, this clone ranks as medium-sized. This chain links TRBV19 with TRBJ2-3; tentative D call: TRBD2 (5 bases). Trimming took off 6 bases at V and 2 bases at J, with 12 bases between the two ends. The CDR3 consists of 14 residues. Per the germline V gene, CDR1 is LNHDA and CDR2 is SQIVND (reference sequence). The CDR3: CASRQPAATDTQYF. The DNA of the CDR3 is TGTGCCAGTAGGCAGCCAGCGGCCACAGATACGCAGTATTTT.